This passage covers 15 T cell receptor beta chains from one sample sequenced in a study of graft-versus-host responses after intestinal transplantation (TCRdb year 2021). Library preparation was by the immunoSEQ multiplex PCR assay. TCRdb mirrors the immuneACCESS table, restricted to in-frame sequences. Some clones are absent from its copies; in checked studies, under half trace to an unresolved V gene, and the reason for the others is unknown. The sample table holds about 85,000 clones, of which around 83% were seen once. The ten largest account for approximately 18% of the sample. In the paper's terms, the time point label means: cells obtained before transplantation from donor or recipient. No cognate antigen is known for these TCRs. Source: unstimulated CD8+ T cells sorted from spleen or lymph node cells, taken before intestinal transplant. These receptors were obtained from a human donor who received an intestinal transplant.

The CDR3 protein is CSVEDSGGPIYEQYF. The CDR3 DNA reads TGCAGCGTTGAGGATAGCGGGGGACCGATCTACGAGCAGTACTTC. The J gene is TRBJ2-7, the V gene TRBV29-1, with 9 nucleotides matching TRBD2. J was trimmed by 3 bases and V by 3 bases; bases with no gene match: 9. The CDR3 covers 15 residues. CDR1 is SQVTM and CDR2 is ANQGSEA in the germline V gene.

The DNA of the CDR3 is TGCGCCAGCAGCCAGGGACTAGCGGGAGACGAGCAGTACTTC. Translated: CASSQGLAGDEQYF. The chain employs TRBV4-1 and TRBJ2-7; the match to TRBD2 covers 14 bases. Germline-derived CDR1 and CDR2 are MGHRA and YSYEKL. This CDR3 is 14 amino acids long. Germline trimming cut 3 bases from V and 5 bases from J; bases unmatched to any gene: 0.

The genes are TRBV7-3 and TRBJ2-5; weak D call: TRBD2 (5 bases). Germline lookup yields CDR1 SGHTA and CDR2 FQGTGA. Trimming removed 1 base from V and 5 bases from J, with 14 bases in between. This CDR3 is built from 15 residues. The CDR3 DNA reads TGTGCCAGCAGCTTAAGTCCGGGGATCGAGGAGACCCAGTACTTC. It codes for CASSLSPGIEETQYF. Using reference TRBV7-3 and TRBJ2-5 for the parts outside the CDR3, the full variable domain is GAGVSQTPSNKVTEKGKYVELRCDPISGHTALYWYRQSLGQGPEFLIYFQGTGAADDSGLPNDRFFAVRPEGSVSTLKIQRTERGDSAVYLCASSLSPGIEETQYFGPGTRLLVL.

There are a few counts of this clone. This chain links TRBV28 with TRBJ2-7, with D possibly being TRBD1 (6 bases). V gave up 4 bases and J gave up 6 bases, with 10 bases separating them. Germline V gene lookup returns CDR1 MDHEN and CDR2 SYDVKM. The length of the CDR3 is 12 residues. CDR3 amino acids: CASSYWGREQYF. As DNA, the CDR3 is TGTGCCAGCAGTTACTGGGGGCGCGAGCAGTACTTC.

A single count supports this clone. This chain connects TRBV7-2 to TRBJ2-3, with D maybe TRBD1 (5 bases). From germline, CDR1 is SGHTA and CDR2 FQGNSA. V lost 7 bases and J lost 4, with 12 bases in between. The CDR3 totals 13 residues. This CDR3 reads CASKGSIADTQYF. The CDR3 nucleotides read TGTGCCAGCAAGGGGTCGATTGCAGATACGCAGTATTTT.

The CDR3 nucleotides are TGCGCCAGCAGCCTAAATATCCGGGACAGGGGGCGAAATGAGCAGTTCTTC. It encodes CASSLNIRDRGRNEQFF. The V and J genes are TRBV5-1 and TRBJ2-1, with 12 positions matching TRBD1. The CDR3 runs 17 residues. CDR1 and CDR2 from the germline V gene are SGHRS and YFSETQ. With V trimmed by 4 bases and J by 7 bases, 12 bases remained unmatched. The full variable domain, in which reference TRBV5-1 and TRBJ2-1 provide the parts outside the CDR3, is KAGVTQTPRYLIKTRGQQVTLSCSPISGHRSVSWYQQTPGQGLQFLFEYFSETQRNKGNFPGRFSGRQFSNSRSEMNVSTLELGDSALYLCASSLNIRDRGRNEQFFGPGTRLTVL.

The rearrangement links TRBV11-1 to TRBJ1-1; D is ambiguous. The CDR3 contains 14 residues. Trimming took off 5 bases at V and 5 bases at J, with 15 bases between the two ends. Germline CDR1 SGHAT, CDR2 FQDESV (reference sequence). CDR3 nucleotides: TGTGCCAGCAGCCCAGAGGGAATGAGGACTGAAGCTTTCTTT. This codes for CASSPEGMRTEAFF. Full variable domain (outside the CDR3, taken from reference TRBV11-1 and TRBJ1-1): EAEVAQSPRYKITEKSQAVAFWCDPISGHATLYWYRQILGQGPELLVQFQDESVVDDSQLPKDRFSAERLKGVDSTLKIQPAELGDSAMYLCASSPEGMRTEAFFGQGTRLTVV.

The table lists this clone with a few counts. The V call is TRBV10-1, the J call TRBJ2-7; 10 bases fit TRBD1. V was clipped by 6 bases and J by 4 bases; unmatched bases: 6. CDR1 is WNHNN and CDR2 is SYGVQD in the germline V gene (reference sequence). This CDR3 has 14 residues. The CDR3 loop reads CASSSRTGGYEQYF. The CDR3 nucleotides read TGCGCCAGCAGCTCCAGGACAGGGGGGTACGAGCAGTACTTC.

The gene calls are TRBV7-6 and TRBJ2-7; the match to TRBD1 covers 9 bases. Germline lookup yields CDR1 SGHVS and CDR2 FNYEAQ. This CDR3 contains 16 residues. The trim removed 2 bases at V and 3 bases at J, leaving 8 bases unmatched. The CDR3 DNA is TGTGCCAGCAGCTTAATTGAGGAGACAGGGGGCTACGAGCAGTACTTC. It is translated as CASSLIEETGGYEQYF.

About this clone itself: Other DNA sequences in this sample translate to the same CDR3. The chain joins TRBV4-1 to TRBJ2-7; 12 bases fit TRBD2. This CDR3 has 15 amino acids. V dropped 1 base and J dropped 2; count of bases not matched to a gene: 0. The germline V gene encodes CDR1 MGHRA and CDR2 YSYEKL. The CDR3, as DNA: TGCGCCAGCAGCCAAGGACTAGCGGGAGCCTACGAGCAGTACTTC. Translating it yields CASSQGLAGAYEQYF.

This clone was found once. The V call is TRBV12-5, the J call TRBJ1-3; D not resolved. Trimming stripped 3 bases from V and 4 bases from J, with 10 bases between. From germline, CDR1 is LGHNT and CDR2 FRNRAP. This CDR3 is 14 amino acids long. This CDR3 reads CASGFSTKGNTIYF. CDR3 DNA sequence: TGTGCTAGTGGTTTTAGCACAAAAGGAAACACCATATATTTT. Using reference TRBV12-5 and TRBJ1-3 for the parts outside the CDR3, the full variable domain is DARVTQTPRHKVTEMGQEVTMRCQPILGHNTVFWYRQTMMQGLELLAYFRNRAPLDDSGMPKDRFSAEMPDATLATLKIQPSEPRDSAVYFCASGFSTKGNTIYFGEGSWLTVV.

This chain connects TRBV7-9 to TRBJ1-2; 7 positions agree with TRBD1. With V trimmed by 5 bases and J by 2 bases, 5 bases remained unmatched. Germline assignment: CDR1 SEHNR and CDR2 FQNEAQ (reference sequence). The CDR3 has 14 amino acids. The CDR3, as DNA: TGTGCCAGCAGCACCTGGGACAGCAACTATGGCTACACCTTC. This sequence encodes CASSTWDSNYGYTF.

The chain combines TRBV13 with TRBJ1-3; D is uncertain. V lost 1 base and J 2 bases, leaving 9 bases between the germline ends. This CDR3 is built from 15 residues. CDR1 PRHDT and CDR2 FYEKMQ come from the germline V gene (reference sequence). The CDR3 DNA sequence: TGTGCCAGCAGCTTAGTGGAGTTCCCTGGAAACACCATATATTTT. Translating it yields CASSLVEFPGNTIYF.

The gene calls are TRBV9 and TRBJ2-7; D ambiguous. Germline CDR1 reads SGDLS; CDR2 reads YYNGEE. V was shortened by 3 bases and J by 1 base, with 8 bases between the two germline ends. This CDR3 spans 13 amino acids. CDR3: CASSEPNSYEQYF. The CDR3 DNA is TGTGCCAGCAGCGAGCCTAATTCCTACGAGCAGTACTTC. Drawing the rest from reference TRBV9 and TRBJ2-7, the complete variable domain is DSGVTQTPKHLITATGQRVTLRCSPRSGDLSVYWYQQSLDQGLQFLIQYYNGEERAKGNILERFSAQQFPDLHSELNLSSLELGDSALYFCASSEPNSYEQYFGPGTRLTVT.

The sample holds one count of this clone. The chain links TRBV6-1 to TRBJ2-7; TRBD2 is a possible D gene (6 bases). The V and J ends lost 8 bases and 7 bases respectively, with 12 bases between them. The V gene's germline CDR1 is MNHNS and CDR2 SASEGT. This CDR3 is 11 amino acids long. CDR3 in amino acids: CASGLPGEQYF. Here the CDR3 DNA reads TGTGCCAGCGGACTACCCGGGGAGCAGTACTTC.